The 2 T cell receptor beta chains below all came from one sample that was sequenced in a study of T cells in localized non-small cell lung cancer. The data were produced by immunoSEQ multiplex PCR, yet TCRdb's version contains in-frame clones alone and is incomplete. The sample records 15,000 to 17,000 clones, 87% being singletons. The sample here was peripheral blood mononuclear cells, taken before any cancer treatment. All receptors derive from a male donor at least 60 years old with stage II lung adenocarcinoma.

V usage is TRBV29-1 and J usage is TRBJ2-7, with D possibly being TRBD2 (5 bases). The CDR3 has 13 amino acids. Germline V gene lookup returns CDR1 SQVTM and CDR2 ANQGSEA. V lost 4 bases to trimming and J lost 4 bases, with 14 bases between them. The DNA of the CDR3 is TGCAGCGTTGCGCGGGCCCTAGGATACGAGCAGTACTTC. It translates to CSVARALGYEQYF.

In this sample, this clone turned up once. The chain combines TRBV7-8 with TRBJ1-5, with 8 bases that match TRBD1. Trimming removed 4 bases from V and 6 bases from J; junction bases left unmatched: 2. The CDR3 contains 13 residues. CDR1 SGHVS and CDR2 FQNEAQ come from the germline V gene. The DNA of the CDR3 is TGTGCCAGCAGCTGGACAGGGATTCAGCCCCAGCATTTT. Translated, it gives CASSWTGIQPQHF. Supplemented by reference TRBV7-8 and TRBJ1-5, the full variable domain reads GAGVSQSPRYKVAKRGQDVALRCDPISGHVSLFWYQQALGQGPEFLTYFQNEAQLDKSGLPSDRFFAERPEGSVSTLKIQRTQQEDSAVYLCASSWTGIQPQHFGDGTRLSIL.